These 8 T cell receptor beta chains originate from one sample sequenced in a study of blood T cell repertoires in COVID-19. Only in-frame clones appear in the TCRdb table, and some are missing; sequencing was by immunoSEQ multiplex PCR. The sample has 250,000 or so clones; roughly 84% are singletons. Input material: peripheral blood. The receptor set was obtained from a woman in her forties who had recovered from COVID-19.

V is TRBV7-2 and J is TRBJ1-1, with D uncertain. Trimming cost V 1 base and J 2 bases, with 14 bases left between them. This CDR3 region has 16 residues. Germline V gene lookup returns CDR1 SGHTA and CDR2 FQGNSA. The CDR3 DNA reads TGTGCCAGCAGCTTAGTTGCAAGCCGCCCCAACACTGAAGCTTTCTTT. This encodes CASSLVASRPNTEAFF.

A single count supports this clone. The chain uses TRBV20-1 and TRBJ2-3, with D unresolved. Per germline, CDR1 DFQATT and CDR2 SNEGSKA (reference sequence). This CDR3 is 11 amino acids long. The germline V and J ends were trimmed by 5 bases and 1 base, with 4 bases remaining between them. The CDR3: CSALRTDTQYF. Here the CDR3 DNA reads TGCAGTGCTCTCCGCACAGATACGCAGTATTTT.

The rearrangement joins TRBV7-9 to TRBJ2-3; 14 bases map to TRBD2. V gave up 1 base and J gave up 6 bases; unmatched junction bases: 0. CDR3 length: 15 residues. Germline lookup yields CDR1 SEHNR and CDR2 FQNEAQ (reference sequence). CDR3 amino acids: CASSLGTSGGDTQYF. CDR3 coding DNA: TGTGCCAGCAGCTTAGGGACTAGCGGGGGGGATACGCAGTATTTT. Full variable domain (rest looked up from reference TRBV7-9 and TRBJ2-3): DTGVSQNPRHKITKRGQNVTFRCDPISEHNRLYWYRQTLGQGPEFLTYFQNEAQLEKSRLLSDRFSAERPKGSFSTLEIQRTEQGDSAMYLCASSLGTSGGDTQYFGPGTRLTVL.

The chain joins TRBV28 to TRBJ2-1, with 12 bases that match TRBD1. CDR1 is MDHEN, CDR2 SYDVKM, per germline. CDR3 length equals 16 residues. V lost 3 bases, J lost 9 bases, and 9 bases stayed unmatched. In DNA form, the CDR3 reads TGTGCCAGCAGTTTTCCCCCGGGACAGGGGGCCGGTGAGCAGTTCTTC. Translating gives CASSFPPGQGAGEQFF.

The chain has TRBV24-1 and TRBJ2-2; D gene ambiguous. The germline V and J ends were trimmed by 5 bases and 0 bases, with 3 bases remaining between them. In germline, CDR1 is KGHDR, CDR2 SFDVKD. This CDR3 contains 13 residues. CDR3 amino acids: CATSGPNTGELFF. The CDR3 DNA follows: TGTGCCACCAGTGGGCCGAACACCGGGGAGCTGTTTTTT.

This chain uses TRBV5-1 with TRBJ1-4; perhaps TRBD1 as D (5 bases). Trimming removed 5 bases at V and 7 bases at J, with 18 bases between. CDR3 length equals 15 residues. CDR1 and CDR2 from the germline V gene are SGHRS and YFSETQ. DNA for the CDR3: TGCGCCAGCAGAACTCAGGGCGATGCTCGTGAAAAACTGTTTTTT. Its protein product is CASRTQGDAREKLFF.

The chain has TRBV28 and TRBJ1-3, with TRBD1 matching over 9 bases. Germline trimming cut 8 bases from V and 3 bases from J; bases unmatched to any gene: 14. CDR3 size: 17 residues. Germline loops: CDR1 MDHEN, CDR2 SYDVKM. Here the CDR3 reads CASLTLGQGYIGNTIYF. CDR3 DNA sequence: TGTGCCAGCCTGACCTTGGGACAGGGTTATATTGGAAACACCATATATTTT. Based on the CDR3 plus reference TRBV28 and TRBJ1-3, the full variable domain is DVKVTQSSRYLVKRTGEKVFLECVQDMDHENMFWYRQDPGLGLRLIYFSYDVKMKEKGDIPEGYSVSREKKERFSLILESASTNQTSMYLCASLTLGQGYIGNTIYFGEGSWLTVV.

The V call is TRBV7-9, the J call TRBJ2-3; tentative D call: TRBD2 (6 bases). Germline lookup yields CDR1 SEHNR and CDR2 FQNEAQ (reference sequence). This CDR3 spans 16 amino acids. Between the trimmed V and J ends, which lost 5 bases and 8 bases, there was a span of 23 bases. CDR3 DNA: TGTGCCAGCAGCCCCACTCTGCGGGGTCAGGATGGTACGCAGTATTTT. Its protein product is CASSPTLRGQDGTQYF.